The 27 T cell receptor beta chains in this list originate from one sample, sequenced in a study of blood T cell repertoires in COVID-19 (TCRdb year 2020). Libraries were built with the immunoSEQ multiplex PCR assay. TCRdb obtained this table from immuneACCESS and retained in-frame rearrangements with V and J assigned. These tables miss some clones; where compared with another copy, unresolved V genes account for less than half of the shortfall, and the remainder is unexplained. This sample is represented by 250,000 to 350,000 clones; 70% to 90% of them were singletons. The top ten clones comprise 3.5% to 5.5% of the sample. The sample comprised PBMCs or T cells enriched from blood (not recorded which). Source of these receptors: a woman aged 25 to 39 who had recovered from COVID-19.

The chain employs TRBV7-8 and TRBJ2-3; D call uncertain. Germline CDR1 SGHVS, CDR2 FQNEAQ. CDR3 length equals 14 residues. V dropped 5 bases and J dropped 2 bases, with 11 bases sitting between them. The CDR3 DNA sequence: TGTGCCAGCAGCCCCTCAGCGCCCACAGATACGCAGTATTTT. Translated: CASSPSAPTDTQYF.

This clone was seen a handful of times. The chain joins TRBV6-1 to TRBJ1-2; the match to TRBD1 covers 7 bases. The CDR3 has 13 residues. The germline V gene encodes CDR1 MNHNS and CDR2 SASEGT. The trim removed 3 bases at V and 8 bases at J, leaving 6 bases unmatched. The DNA for the CDR3 is TGTGCCAGCAGTGAGGAGGGGGCTGCCGGCTACACCTTC. It codes for CASSEEGAAGYTF.

The V gene is TRBV10-2, the J gene TRBJ1-2; unclear D gene. Germline V gene lookup returns CDR1 WSHSY and CDR2 SAAADI. Trimming pared 10 bases from V and 3 bases from J, leaving 12 bases between. This CDR3 is 12 amino acids long. CDR3 in amino acids: CATSRDDYGYTF. In DNA, the CDR3 is TGCGCCACCTCACGCGATGACTATGGCTACACCTTC.

The chain employs TRBV28 and TRBJ1-4; D remains ambiguous. Trimming shortened V by 5 bases and J by 0 bases, and 10 bases separated the two germline ends. Germline assignment: CDR1 MDHEN and CDR2 SYDVKM. This CDR3 comprises 15 residues. CDR3 sequence: CASSTTGTTNEKLFF. In DNA form, the CDR3 reads TGTGCCAGCAGTACGACCGGGACAACTAATGAAAAACTGTTTTTT.

The chain links TRBV4-1 to TRBJ2-1, with 7 bases identical to TRBD2. The germline V gene has CDR1 MGHRA and CDR2 YSYEKL. This CDR3 is 18 amino acids long. V lost 6 bases, J lost 1 base, and 15 bases stayed unmatched. The CDR3 region is CASSHESSGTRSYNEQFF. Here the CDR3 DNA reads TGCGCCAGCAGTCACGAATCGAGCGGGACTCGTTCCTACAATGAGCAGTTCTTC.

The J gene is TRBJ1-1, the V gene TRBV9, with D unresolved. V dropped 4 bases and J dropped 10 bases, with 20 bases sitting between them. Germline values: CDR1 SGDLS, CDR2 YYNGEE. The CDR3 loop spans 14 amino acids. CDR3 sequence: CASSPALSPSSAFF. The CDR3 DNA is TGTGCCAGCAGCCCCGCACTGAGCCCATCGTCAGCTTTCTTT.

J is TRBJ1-2 and V is TRBV5-6; D is perhaps TRBD1 (5 bases). From germline, CDR1 is SGHDT and CDR2 YYEEEE. The CDR3 contains 14 residues. Trimming removed 4 bases at V and 4 bases at J, with 14 bases between. The CDR3 loop is CASSPVRGSYGYTF. CDR3 nucleotides: TGTGCCAGCAGCCCGGTGCGGGGGAGCTATGGCTACACCTTC.

The rearrangement links TRBV3-1 (or the pseudogene TRBV3-2) to TRBJ2-7; maybe TRBD1 (5 bases). Trimming stripped 4 bases from V and 0 bases from J, with 10 bases between. Germline lookup yields CDR1 LGHDT and CDR2 YNNKEL (reference sequence). The CDR3 runs 14 residues. CDR3 residues: CASSRIRGSYEQYF. The CDR3 DNA reads as TGTGCCAGCAGCCGCATTAGGGGCTCCTACGAGCAGTACTTC.

This clone was seen a single time. This chain joins TRBV7-8 and TRBJ2-7; TRBD2 aligns across 15 bases. V shed 4 bases, J shed 6 bases, and the junction held 19 bases outside the gene matches. This CDR3 is 20 amino acids long. Germline V gene sequence: CDR1 SGHVS, CDR2 FQNEAQ. The CDR3: CASSSPGQGLAGGTGLEQYF. The CDR3 DNA sequence: TGTGCCAGCAGCTCCCCCGGACAGGGACTAGCGGGAGGAACTGGACTCGAGCAGTACTTC.

The chain has TRBV20-1 and TRBJ2-7, with 7 bases lining up with TRBD2. V trimming: 3 bases; J trimming: 4 bases; junction bases outside the gene matches: 6. The CDR3 consists of 13 residues. Germline V CDR1 and CDR2: DFQATT, SNEGSKA (reference sequence). Here the CDR3 reads CSASWTRLYEQYF. CDR3 DNA: TGCAGTGCTAGTTGGACTAGGCTATACGAGCAGTACTTC.

The chain joins TRBV28 to TRBJ2-7, with TRBD1 matching 8 bases. Per the germline V gene, CDR1 is MDHEN and CDR2 is SYDVKM. V shed 6 bases and J 3 bases; nucleotides not matched to a gene: 10. The CDR3 runs 15 residues. CDR3 loop: CASRTTGEVIYEQYF. For the CDR3, the DNA is TGTGCCAGCAGGACGACAGGGGAAGTGATCTACGAGCAGTACTTC. The whole variable domain, filled in from reference TRBV28 and TRBJ2-7, reads DVKVTQSSRYLVKRTGEKVFLECVQDMDHENMFWYRQDPGLGLRLIYFSYDVKMKEKGDIPEGYSVSREKKERFSLILESASTNQTSMYLCASRTTGEVIYEQYFGPGTRLTVT.

V is TRBV23-1 and J is TRBJ2-5; TRBD1 matches at 7 bases. TRBV23-1 is an ORF for which the function is uncertain. The CDR3 sequence is 15 residues long. The trim removed 4 bases at V and 0 bases at J, leaving 5 bases unmatched. CDR3 sequence: CASSLGQANQETQYF. DNA for the CDR3: TGCGCCAGCAGTCTTGGACAGGCTAACCAAGAGACCCAGTACTTC.

The chain combines TRBV13 with TRBJ1-6, with D maybe TRBD1 (6 bases). The CDR3 consists of 14 residues. CDR1 and CDR2 (germline): PRHDT, FYEKMQ (reference sequence). Deletions cut 4 bases from V and 10 bases from J, with 14 bases between. CDR3 protein: CASSYRDKRSPLHF. CDR3 in DNA: TGTGCCAGCAGCTACCGGGACAAGAGATCACCCCTCCACTTT.

This clone was observed once. V usage is TRBV28 and J usage is TRBJ2-2; 15 nucleotides match TRBD2. Germline lookup yields CDR1 MDHEN and CDR2 SYDVKM. The V segment lost 4 bases and the J segment 1 base; nucleotides outside the gene matches: 16. The CDR3 is 22 residues long. For the CDR3, the DNA is TGTGCCAGCAGTTCCTCCGGGACTAGCGGGGGGCCGGGGTTTAGGAACACCGGGGAGCTGTTTTTT. Its translation: CASSSSGTSGGPGFRNTGELFF. The whole variable domain, remainder taken from reference TRBV28 and TRBJ2-2, is DVKVTQSSRYLVKRTGEKVFLECVQDMDHENMFWYRQDPGLGLRLIYFSYDVKMKEKGDIPEGYSVSREKKERFSLILESASTNQTSMYLCASSSSGTSGGPGFRNTGELFFGEGSRLTVL.

This chain's CDR3 is CATELAGANTGELFF. The CDR3 DNA is TGTGCCACCGAACTAGCGGGGGCAAACACCGGGGAGCTGTTTTTT. The V and J genes are TRBV24-1 and TRBJ2-2; 11 bases map to TRBD2. Germline V lookup: CDR1 KGHDR, CDR2 SFDVKD. The CDR3 runs to 15 residues. J lost 2 bases, V lost 9 bases, and 4 bases had no gene match.

This clone was detected once. The chain recombines TRBV5-5 with TRBJ1-6, with a possible D match to TRBD1 (6 bases). Germline CDR1 is SGHKS and CDR2 is YYEKEE (reference sequence). The CDR3 is 17 residues long. V lost 4 bases and J 0 bases, leaving 14 bases between the germline ends. CDR3 sequence: CASSRDTLSSYNSPLHF. Here the CDR3 DNA reads TGTGCCAGCAGCCGGGACACTCTTAGCTCCTATAATTCACCCCTCCACTTT.

The CDR3 loop reads CASSWTSGNSYNEQFF. The CDR3 bases are TGTGCCAGTAGCTGGACTAGCGGAAATTCCTACAATGAGCAGTTCTTC. The J gene is TRBJ2-1, the V gene TRBV19, with 10 bases matching TRBD2. CDR1 is LNHDA and CDR2 is SQIVND in the germline V gene (reference sequence). V shed 6 bases, J shed 1 base, and the junction held 6 bases outside the gene matches. The CDR3 has 16 residues.

The V call is TRBV27, the J call TRBJ2-1; 7 bases line up with TRBD2. The CDR3 sequence is 14 residues long. Trimming cost V 5 bases and J 7 bases; bases outside gene matches: 8. CDR1 is MNHEY, CDR2 SMNVEV, per germline (reference sequence). CDR3 loop: CASSPGLEGNEQFF. CDR3 bases: TGTGCCAGCAGTCCAGGACTAGAGGGGAATGAGCAGTTCTTC.

The chain is built from TRBV10-3 and TRBJ1-5; no clear D gene. CDR3 length: 16 residues. V was clipped by 3 bases and J by 4 bases, with 16 bases between them. Germline V gene lookup returns CDR1 ENHRY and CDR2 SYGVKD. The CDR3 coding sequence is TGTGCCATCAGTGAATCCGGGTCGTCCGGTAATCAGCCCCAGCATTTT. Its translation is CAISESGSSGNQPQHF.

This chain joins TRBV11-2 and TRBJ2-7, with 10 nucleotides matching TRBD2. Germline assignment: CDR1 SGHAT and CDR2 FQNNGV. Trimming at V came to 6 bases and at J to 0 bases, leaving 5 bases not matched to a gene. This CDR3 comprises 15 residues. The CDR3 is CASSSAGGGSYEQYF. The CDR3, as DNA: TGTGCCAGCAGTTCAGCGGGAGGGGGCTCCTACGAGCAGTACTTC. The variable domain in full, completed from reference TRBV11-2 and TRBJ2-7, reads EAGVAQSPRYKIIEKRQSVAFWCNPISGHATLYWYQQILGQGPKLLIQFQNNGVVDDSQLPKDRFSAERLKGVDSTLKIQPAKLEDSAVYLCASSSAGGGSYEQYFGPGTRLTVT.

The chain links TRBV7-3 to TRBJ2-6; TRBD1 might be the D (6 bases). V lost 1 base and J 0 bases, leaving 13 bases between the germline ends. In germline, CDR1 is SGHTA, CDR2 FQGTGA. The CDR3 has 18 amino acids. CDR3 nucleotide sequence: TGTGCCAGCAGCTTAATAGGACAGTCCTACTCTGGGGCCAACGTCCTGACTTTC. Encoded protein: CASSLIGQSYSGANVLTF.

The genes are TRBV27 and TRBJ2-1; D perhaps matches TRBD2 (6 bases). Looked up from germline, CDR1 is MNHEY and CDR2 is SMNVEV (reference sequence). The CDR3 is 16 residues long. Trimming left V 5 bases short and J 2 bases short, with 16 bases between. The CDR3 protein is CASSTTLGEAYNEQFF. The DNA of the CDR3 is TGTGCCAGCAGTACCACCTTAGGGGAGGCCTACAATGAGCAGTTCTTC.

The CDR3 region is CASSPRTSGAYNEQFF. The CDR3 DNA is TGTGCCAGCAGCCCCAGGACTAGCGGCGCCTACAATGAGCAGTTCTTC. This chain links TRBV7-8 with TRBJ2-1; 10 bases are a match to TRBD2. The CDR3 runs 16 residues. With V trimmed by 5 bases and J by 2 bases, 6 bases remained unmatched. Germline-derived CDR1 and CDR2 are SGHVS and FQNEAQ.

This clone was seen a single time. This chain uses TRBV19 with TRBJ1-3, with D possibly TRBD1 on 6 matching bases. V was pared by 5 bases and J by 0 bases, with 14 bases between. This CDR3 has 16 residues. Germline CDR1 and CDR2: LNHDA and SQIVND (reference sequence). The CDR3 DNA reads TGTGCCAGTAGTGTCCGGGACACGTTCTCTGGAAACACCATATATTTT. Protein sequence: CASSVRDTFSGNTIYF. Full variable domain (outside the CDR3, taken from reference TRBV19 and TRBJ1-3): DGGITQSPKYLFRKEGQNVTLSCEQNLNHDAMYWYRQDPGQGLRLIYYSQIVNDFQKGDIAEGYSVSREKKESFPLTVTSAQKNPTAFYLCASSVRDTFSGNTIYFGEGSWLTVV.

The chain links TRBV18 to TRBJ1-1, with 7 bases aligning to TRBD1. CDR3 size: 13 residues. V gave up 4 bases and J gave up 11 bases; unmatched junction bases: 10. CDR1 and CDR2 from the germline V gene are KGHSH and LQKENI. DNA of the CDR3: TGTGCCAGCTCACAAGAAAGACAGGGTAGGGCTTTCTTT. Translation gives CASSQERQGRAFF. Complete variable domain (other parts from reference TRBV18 and TRBJ1-1): NAGVMQNPRHLVRRRGQEARLRCSPMKGHSHVYWYRQLPEEGLKFMVYLQKENIIDESGMPKERFSAEFPKEGPSILRIQQVVRGDSAAYFCASSQERQGRAFFGQGTRLTVV.

V is TRBV7-3 and J is TRBJ1-2; perhaps TRBD1 as D (5 bases). V lost 2 bases and J lost 0, with 13 bases in between. This CDR3 has 16 amino acids. Looked up from germline, CDR1 is SGHTA and CDR2 is FQGTGA. The CDR3 protein is CASSLGGGTANYGYTF. The CDR3 DNA follows: TGTGCCAGCAGCTTAGGCGGGGGAACGGCTAACTATGGCTACACCTTC.

V gene TRBV12-5 combines with J gene TRBJ2-2; 7 nucleotides agree with TRBD1. J gave up 4 bases and V 6 bases, and 5 bases lay outside the gene matches. The V gene's germline CDR1 is LGHNT and CDR2 FRNRAP. The CDR3 extends over 14 amino acids. The CDR3 DNA reads TGTGCTAGTGGCACGGACAGGCGCACCGGGGAGCTGTTTTTT. It codes for CASGTDRRTGELFF.